Detailed here is one TCR beta chain. Its binding antigen is unknown. Base qualities were left out, and no much larger clone turns up one base away. These data are taken from a study of read filtering for tumor transcriptome and immune sequencing (TCRdb year 2020). Turning to the overall study: The cohort was composed of some 16 male and 14 female patients, with a mean age of about 65 years and an age range of about 40 to 90. After DNase treatment, whole-transcriptome libraries were prepared using the TruSeq RNA Access Library Prep Kit. Under revised international staging, about eight patients fell into R-ISS I, more than 15 into R-ISS II and six or seven into R-ISS III. The study compared TCR repertoires from targeted immune repertoire sequencing and bulk whole-transcriptome sequencing run on the same bone marrow samples. Per sample, about 4.05 to 10.27 million TCR-region mapped reads were obtained with IR-seq, compared with only roughly 75 to 1,400 with RNA-seq. One main goal was a read-filtering strategy for immune repertoire data, in particular deciding whether clonotypes backed by only one read should be removed. General study outcomes and caveats: The correlation between IR-seq and RNA-seq shared clonotype proportions rose when single-read clonotypes were removed. In IR-seq, single-read clonotypes were roughly 84% of clonotypes but approximately 4% of total reads; in RNA-seq they were about 68% of clonotypes and roughly 45% of reads. The sorted CD138-negative fraction was not purified T cells but a mixed bone marrow immune population. Clonotypes were captured by IR-seq at much higher depth and more reliably than by RNA-seq, and smaller IR-seq throughput was sufficient for identification of most shared clonotypes.

Starting from 400 to 450 ng RNA, TCR libraries were constructed with the Immunoverse kit using molecular barcoded adaptors that cover the alpha/delta and beta/gamma chains. TCR library preparation used the same RNA that was used for transcriptome sequencing. An Illumina HiSeq 4000 with 2 x 150 cycles was used to sequence the TCR libraries. For the original study's pipeline: Using MiXCR, which included quality filtering and error correction, TCR reads were aligned to human V, D, J and C references and then assembled into CDR3 clonotypes. Clonotype counts and gene usage diversity were analyzed with the tcR package in R. For inspection of raw mapping reads, RNA-seq reads were mapped by STAR aligner version 2.5.3a onto GRCh37 of the human genome. To test how sequencing depth affected the clonotypes detected, IR-seq fastq files were randomly downsampled with Seqtk 1.3. TCRdb's own reprocessing of the public reads used fastp at Q25 and MiXCR and kept productive beta chains. Rows matching on CDR3 protein sequence are summarized as one entry with the most common DNA and genes. V and J calls and clone size were set by TCRdb, not the authors. This sample gives around 9,000 distinct CDR3 sequences in total; approximately 16% of them show up just once. The top ten hold less than 30% of the sample.

Bone marrow was sampled from every patient at the time of active disease. Bone marrow mononuclear cells were isolated by Ficoll-Hypaque density gradient centrifugation. Myeloma plasma cells were removed and CD138-negative cells were collected by negative selection after labeling with CD138 magnetic microbeads on a MACS separator. Flow cytometry on an Attune NxT with CD138 antibodies was used to check the purity of the isolated cells. Total RNA was extracted with TRIzol reagent and quantified with a NanoDrop spectrophotometer. Paired RNA-seq and IR-seq were performed on each patient's CD138-negative bone marrow sample. CDR1 is given as DFQATT and CDR2 as SNEGSKA, both from the germline V gene (reference sequence). From its cysteine to its phenylalanine, the CDR3 spans 17 amino acids. The read is trimmed to its CDR3 DNA, 51 bases read in frame from base 1. The junction shows trimming of 3 bases on V and 9 bases on J, and the gene matches do not reach 18 bases of it.

The rearrangement combines TRBV20-1 with TRBJ2-1; 9 bases in the middle match TRBD2. The clonotype originates from a donor at least 40 years old with multiple myeloma. The specimen was a population of CD138-negative cells sorted from bone marrow. The sample's cell subset or site, from its label and the paper: bone marrow mononuclear cells depleted of CD138+ plasma/myeloma cells by negative magnetic selection. The CDR3 reads CSASSSLVASGKGEQFF. The nucleotides are TGCAGTGCTAGTTCGTCATTGGTGGCTAGCGGGAAAGGTGAGCAGTTCTTC.